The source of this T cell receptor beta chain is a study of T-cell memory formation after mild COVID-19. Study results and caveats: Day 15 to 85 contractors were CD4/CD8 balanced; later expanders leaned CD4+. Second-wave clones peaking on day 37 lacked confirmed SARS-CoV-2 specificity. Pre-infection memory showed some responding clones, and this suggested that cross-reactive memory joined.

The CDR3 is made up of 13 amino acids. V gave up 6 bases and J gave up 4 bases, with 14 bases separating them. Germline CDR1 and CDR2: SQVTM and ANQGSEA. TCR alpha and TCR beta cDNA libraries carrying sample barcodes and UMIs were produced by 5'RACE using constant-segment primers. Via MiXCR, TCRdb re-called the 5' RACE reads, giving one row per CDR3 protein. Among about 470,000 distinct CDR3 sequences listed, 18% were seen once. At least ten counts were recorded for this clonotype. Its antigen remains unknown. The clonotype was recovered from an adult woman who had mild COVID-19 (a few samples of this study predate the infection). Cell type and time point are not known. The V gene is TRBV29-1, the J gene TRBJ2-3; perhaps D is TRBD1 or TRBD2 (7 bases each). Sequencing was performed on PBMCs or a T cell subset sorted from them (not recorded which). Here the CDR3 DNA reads TGCAGCGTCTCAGGGGGGGGGCCAGATACGCAGTATTTT. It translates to CSVSGGGPDTQYF.